The 15 T cell receptor beta chains in this list originate from one sample, sequenced in a study of human T cells and chemical hapten exposure. TCRdb passed the RACE reads through MiXCR, listing each CDR3 protein once. The sample yields tens of thousands of distinct CDR3 sequences, 10% to 12% seen once. The time point is: patch test 3, about 24 weeks after DPC sensitization. Treatment reported: therapeutic diphenylcyclopropenone sensitization with weekly scalp DPC. This material consisted of whole blood, taken in connection with sensitization to the hapten diphenylcyclopropenone (DPC). These receptors were obtained from a woman aged 45 to 65 with alopecia areata. Some clones in this sample may be carry-over from other donors' samples.

This clonotype has a handful of counts. The chain links TRBV7-9 to TRBJ1-4, with TRBD1 matching over 7 bases. The J segment lost 7 bases and the V segment lost 5 bases, leaving 7 bases of the junction unmatched. Per germline, CDR1 SEHNR and CDR2 FQNEAQ (reference sequence). CDR3 length: 14 residues. The CDR3, as DNA: TGTGCCAGCAGCCTAGGACAGGAGAGTGAAAAACTGTTTTTT. It yields the protein CASSLGQESEKLFF.

In this sample, this clonotype turned up many times. The gene calls are TRBV28 and TRBJ1-2; the match to TRBD1 covers 9 bases. V shed 6 bases, J shed 2 bases, and the junction held 4 bases outside the gene matches. The CDR3 length is 14 residues. Germline V CDR1 and CDR2: MDHEN, SYDVKM. The CDR3 DNA is TGTGCCAGCAGGGGGACAGGGTCGAACTATGGCTACACCTTC. Amino acids: CASRGTGSNYGYTF.

The sample holds a few counts of this clonotype. The V gene is TRBV11-2, the J gene TRBJ2-1, with 9 bases that match TRBD1. The CDR3 is 16 amino acids. From germline, CDR1 is SGHAT and CDR2 FQNNGV. V trimming: 5 bases; J trimming: 6 bases; junction bases outside the gene matches: 11. The DNA for the CDR3 is TGTGCCAGCAGCCGTTATCCGGGACAGGGATTCAATGAGCAGTTCTTC. Protein product: CASSRYPGQGFNEQFF.

A word on this clonotype: The CDR3 ends on some other residue instead of the conserved phenylalanine or tryptophan, so this is likely a read error. The rearrangement links TRBV20-1 to TRBJ1-1, with a weak D call TRBD1 (5 bases). Germline V gene data show CDR1 as DFQATT and CDR2 as SNEGSKA (reference sequence). This CDR3 has 11 amino acids. Here the CDR3 reads CLAEGLSEAFS. The CDR3 region has the DNA TGCCTGGCTGAGGGGCTGAGTGAAGCTTTCTCT.

A word on this clonotype: A much bigger clone sits one base away, suggesting this may be a read error. The chain uses TRBV12-3 or TRBV12-4 and TRBJ2-2, with TRBD1 matching 7 bases. The V gene end was trimmed by 6 bases and the J gene end by 3 bases; junction bases not matched to a gene: 4. The CDR3 totals 14 residues. CDR3 region: CASRGTVHTGELFF. CDR3 DNA: TGTGCCAGCAGAGGGACAGTACACACCGGGGAGCTGTTTTTT.

V gene TRBV6-6 combines with J gene TRBJ1-2; D unresolved. The CDR3 consists of 12 residues. The germline V and J ends were trimmed by 7 bases and 2 bases, with 8 bases remaining between them. The V gene's germline CDR1 is MNHNY and CDR2 SVGAGI (reference sequence). The DNA of the CDR3 is TGTGCCAGCACAATGGGGAACTATGGCTACACCTTC. As protein: CASTMGNYGYTF.

V usage is TRBV7-6 and J usage is TRBJ2-3; 7 bases align to TRBD1. The CDR3 loop spans 15 amino acids. Germline loops: CDR1 SGHVS, CDR2 FNYEAQ. With V trimmed by 5 bases and J by 0 bases, 5 bases remained unmatched. The CDR3, as DNA: TGTGCCAGCAGCGCGACGACAGGGAGCACAGATACGCAGTATTTT. Translation gives CASSATTGSTDTQYF.

The genes are TRBV9 and TRBJ2-1, with TRBD1 matching 9 bases. After removal of 3 bases from V and 9 bases from J, the junction contained 4 bases not matched to a gene. Germline V gives CDR1 SGDLS, CDR2 YYNGEE. The length of the CDR3 is 13 residues. The CDR3 is CASSATGGGEQFF. In DNA form, the CDR3 reads TGTGCCAGCAGCGCAACAGGGGGCGGTGAGCAGTTCTTC.

This clonotype was picked up a small number of times. Germline is not matched at one junction end, which may reflect a read error. This chain links TRBV20-1 with TRBJ2-2, with D unresolved. The germline V gene has CDR1 DFQATT and CDR2 SNEGSKA (reference sequence). The CDR3 is 14 residues long. CDR3 DNA: TGCAATGCTATTGGGCAGCAAACCACCGGGGAGCTGTTTTTT. Translation gives CNAIGQQTTGELFF.

This clonotype has a count of ten or more. This chain joins TRBV5-1 and TRBJ2-1, with D possibly being TRBD1 (5 bases). V was shortened by 2 bases and J by 10 bases, with 19 bases between the two germline ends. The CDR3 loop spans 15 amino acids. CDR1 and CDR2 (germline): SGHRS, YFSETQ. CDR3 sequence reads: CASSFGHPSSWEQFF. DNA of the CDR3: TGCGCCAGCAGCTTCGGACATCCTTCCTCATGGGAGCAGTTCTTC.

The rearrangement links TRBV5-1 to TRBJ2-7; no definite D call. The CDR3 runs 14 residues. Germline V gene lookup returns CDR1 SGHRS and CDR2 YFSETQ. The germline V and J ends were trimmed by 2 bases and 0 bases, with 9 bases remaining between them. The CDR3 protein is CASSFRTASYEQYF. The CDR3 DNA reads as TGCGCCAGCAGCTTCAGGACGGCCTCCTACGAGCAGTACTTC.

This clonotype was detected only a few times. The junction departs from germline at one end; a sequencing error may be responsible. V and J are TRBV7-7 and TRBJ2-1, with 12 bases lining up with TRBD2. This CDR3 is built from 16 residues. From germline, CDR1 is SSHAT and CDR2 FNYEAQ (reference sequence). The CDR3 loop reads CASSLLTSGGGNEQFF. DNA of the CDR3: TGTGCTAGCAGCCTACTGACTAGCGGGGGAGGGAATGAGCAGTTCTTC. Together with reference TRBV7-7 and TRBJ2-1, the CDR3 gives the full variable domain: GAGVSQSPRYKVTKRGQDVTLRCDPISSHATLYWYQQALGQGPEFLTYFNYEAQPDKSGLPSDRFSAERPEGSISTLTIQRTEQRDSAMYRCASSLLTSGGGNEQFFGPGTRLTVL.

CDR3 residues: CASASEGYYEQYF. CDR3 nucleotide sequence: TGTGCCAGCGCGTCAGAGGGGTATTACGAGCAGTACTTC. The chain couples TRBV6-2 or TRBV6-3 to TRBJ2-7; tentatively, D is TRBD1 or TRBD2 (5 bases each). The V and J ends lost 8 bases and 4 bases respectively, with 15 bases between them. Germline values: CDR1 MNHEY, CDR2 SVGEGT. The CDR3 spans 13 residues.

This clonotype showed up just a few times. This rearrangement joins TRBV19 to TRBJ2-2; TRBD2 agrees at 14 bases. The CDR3 spans 19 residues. Germline CDR1 and CDR2: LNHDA and SQIVND (reference sequence). The V and J ends lost 4 bases and 4 bases, in that order; junction bases with no gene match: 11. DNA of the CDR3: TGTGCCAGTAGTACAGGACTAGCGGGAGGCCCGCGGGGCACCGGGGAGCTGTTTTTT. This sequence encodes CASSTGLAGGPRGTGELFF.

This clonotype was counted ten times or more. The chain recombines TRBV7-3 with TRBJ2-5; D call uncertain. The CDR3 sequence is 13 residues long. Trimming cost V 2 bases and J 2 bases, with 6 bases left between them. CDR1 and CDR2 from the germline V gene are SGHTA and FQGTGA. CDR3 sequence: CASSLHGQETQYF. CDR3 DNA sequence: TGTGCCAGCAGCTTACATGGGCAAGAGACCCAGTACTTC.